This T cell receptor beta chain was found in a study of T cell clonality in common variable immunodeficiency. This clone was found a few times. Antigen: not known. The read gets to within 3 residues of the CDR3 end, and the germline J gene fills in the rest. Regarding the study as a whole: Compared with controls, CVID subjects had fewer shared TCRbeta clones. Fewer deletions and N-nucleotide insertions were reportedly seen in common variable immunodeficiency TCR beta sequences.

Only in-frame clones appear in the TCRdb table, and some are missing; sequencing was by immunoSEQ multiplex PCR. The profile covers over 45,000 clones, none occurring a single time. The CDR3 covers 13 residues. Germline values: CDR1 SGHTA, CDR2 FQGNSA. V was pared by 2 bases and J by 4 bases, with 6 bases between. The sequence was collected from a person aged 18 to 70 in good health. Material for sequencing was peripheral blood mononuclear cells. This sequence joins TRBV7-2 and TRBJ1-3; D not certain. The CDR3 sequence: CASSLRAGNTIYF. The sequenced CDR3 bases are TGTGCCAGCAGCTTACGAGCGGGAAACACC.